This T cell receptor (beta chain) was identified during a study of cytomegalovirus exposure and HLA in healthy donors. There are 16 residues in the CDR3. The germline CDR1 and CDR2 sequences are LGHNA and YSLEER. Between the trimmed V and J ends, which lost 0 bases and 4 bases, there was a span of 13 bases. Study-level results: An assumption of roughly uniform sequencing depth across donors underlay the presence/absence analyses. CMV serostatus stood as the only immune exposure information on hand.

Note on this clone: The antigen remains undetermined.

In the PCR, 60 Vbeta and 13 Jbeta primers were used. Some clones are missing from TCRdb's copy, which holds only in-frame ones; the method was immunoSEQ multiplex PCR. Of tens of thousands of clones detected, approximately 80% appear once; the ten largest clones hold approximately 3.3%. Specimen: PBMCs. The rearrangement joins TRBV4-3 to TRBJ1-5, with TRBD1 as a possible D gene (6 bases). This clonotype was obtained from a woman between 35 and 50 years old in good health and CMV-seronegative. The CDR3 sequence: CASSQDVRTANQPQHF. CDR3 nucleotides: TGCGCCAGCAGCCAAGATGTCCGGACAGCAAATCAGCCCCAGCATTTT.